This entry describes one TCR beta chain. This clone was counted once. Its antigen specificity is not known. No much larger clone exists at a distance of one base, and base qualities are not known. This sample was included in a study of cytomegalovirus exposure and HLA in healthy donors (dated by TCRdb to between 2016 and 2019). In the study overall: According to a later analysis, one platform produced both the approximately 110 validation repertoires and the roughly 640 repertoires of the first cohort. High-throughput TCR immunosequencing, statistical association of individual TCRs with disease status, and machine learning were combined to predict cytomegalovirus infection status. The study was designed to test whether signatures of past pathogen exposure could be identified by cataloging public T cell receptors. Besides the first cohort of approximately 710 subjects, a separate validation cohort made up of 95 to 150 different subjects was used.

The CDR3 contains 14 residues, cysteine and phenylalanine counted. Just the 42-base CDR3 DNA is kept, in frame starting at base 1. V lost 3 bases and J lost 2 bases, and the count of bases not matched to a germline gene is 2. In the germline V gene, CDR1 corresponds to LGHNA and CDR2 to YSLEER. To prepare the library, the immunoSEQ multiplex PCR assay was applied. The paper's processing steps were these. A statistical classification framework was built to diagnose cytomegalovirus status from the catalog of TCR beta chain sequences. TCRdb retrieved this table from immuneACCESS and kept in-frame rearrangements only. Not all clones are present; in checked studies, unresolved V genes account for under half, and no reason is known for the remainder. V, J and clone size derive from that table, while D and trimming were established from the DNA sequence. For this sample the table gives about 110,000 clones, of which more than 70% were detected only once. The top ten constitute less than 2.5% of the sample.

On the study overall, not on this receptor specifically: A later analysis found that TCRs clustered in the first cohort also tended to co-occur in the 120 validation repertoires, with 94% of cluster scores above 0. Cytomegalovirus status was reported to be diagnosed by the classifier with high specificity and sensitivity in both the original and validation cohorts. The study listed 150 to 200 TCR beta chains as associated with cytomegalovirus. The authors suggested that the approach could potentially be generalized to other disease states and immunological phenotypes. The validation cohort had no HLA typing available for a later analysis, so co-occurrence within that cohort was assessed over all 120 or so repertoires. Most TCR sequences were observed very rarely across donors, whereas some public TCRs were present in many individuals. In vitro tests confirmed that a few of the cytomegalovirus-associated TCR beta chains recognize cytomegalovirus antigens.

Donors formed part of the validation cohort, which comprised 120 or so subjects and was distinct from the first cohort of 666 subjects. The sequence joins TRBV4-3 to TRBJ2-7, and TRBD1 matches 9 of the central bases. The sample taken for sequencing was PBMCs. The receptor's source is a young woman in good health and CMV-seronegative. The CDR3 amino acid sequence is: CASSHGQGPYEQYF. The nucleotide sequence reads TGCGCCAGCAGCCACGGACAGGGGCCCTACGAGCAGTACTTC.